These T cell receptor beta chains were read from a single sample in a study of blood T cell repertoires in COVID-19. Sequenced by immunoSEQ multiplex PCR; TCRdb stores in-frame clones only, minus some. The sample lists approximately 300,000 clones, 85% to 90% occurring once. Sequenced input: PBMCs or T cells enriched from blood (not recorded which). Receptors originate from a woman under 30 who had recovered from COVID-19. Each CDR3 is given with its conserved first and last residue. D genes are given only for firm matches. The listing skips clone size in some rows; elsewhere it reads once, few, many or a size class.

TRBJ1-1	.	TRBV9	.	TGTGCCAGCAGCTACGACCTGGCGGGTGAGGCTTTCTTT	CASSYDLAGEAFF
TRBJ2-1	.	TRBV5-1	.	TGCGCCAGCAGCTTGGCGGGACTCGGGGAGCAGTTCTTC	CASSLAGLGEQFF
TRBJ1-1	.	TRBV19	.	TGTGCCAGTAGAGATCACGAGTACTCGAACACTGAAGCTTTCTTT	CASRDHEYSNTEAFF
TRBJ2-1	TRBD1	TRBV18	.	TGTGCCAGCTCACTCTTAAAAGGGACAGGGGGCAATGAGCAGTTCTTC	CASSLLKGTGGNEQFF
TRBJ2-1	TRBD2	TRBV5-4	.	TGTGCCAGCAGCCCTAGCGGGGGCTTTCTGGGCGATGAGCAGTTCTTC	CASSPSGGFLGDEQFF
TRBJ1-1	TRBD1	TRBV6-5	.	TGTGCCAGCTACCGACAGGGGCCGAACACTGAAGCTTTCTTT	CASYRQGPNTEAFF
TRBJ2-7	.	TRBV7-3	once	TGTGCCAGCAGCTTCGGGGTCTCCTACGAGCAGTACTTC	CASSFGVSYEQYF
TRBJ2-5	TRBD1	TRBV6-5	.	TGTGCCAGCAGTAGGGGGACAGGGTCGGAGACCCAGTACTTC	CASSRGTGSETQYF
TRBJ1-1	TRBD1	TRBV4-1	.	TGCGCCAGCAGCCGCGCAGGGGGATCTGAAGCTTTCTTT	CASSRAGGSEAFF
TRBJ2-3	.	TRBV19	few	TGTGCCAGTAGTCCCTTGGGGCGGTTGAGCACAGATACGCAGTATTTT	CASSPLGRLSTDTQYF
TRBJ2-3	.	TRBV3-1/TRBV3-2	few	TGTGCCAGCAGCCAAATACACGAGGCGGGTACAGATACGCAGTATTTT	CASSQIHEAGTDTQYF
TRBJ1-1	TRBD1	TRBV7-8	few	TGTGCCAGCAGCTTAGCCCCGACAGGGTGGAACACTGAAGCTTTCTTT	CASSLAPTGWNTEAFF